The rows below give T cell receptor beta chains drawn from one sample of a study of shared clonotypes between healthy human individuals. Method: immunoSEQ multiplex PCR; TCRdb's copy keeps in-frame clones and lacks some. Of over 1.4 million clones in the sample, over 95% are singletons; the top ten hold roughly 1.2%. The sequenced sample was naive CD4+ T cells sorted from blood. These receptors all come from a young man in good health. Both conserved end residues are part of each CDR3. Each record gives: D gene, V gene, clone size, J gene, CDR3 DNA, CDR3 protein. D genes are given only for firm matches. Clone size, where shown, is once, few, many, or a class for clones that have expanded.

NA	TRBV30	NA	TRBJ1-2	TGTGCCTGGAGTATCCCGACAGGCCCCGCCGGCTACACCTTC	CAWSIPTGPAGYTF
TRBD1	TRBV5-5	NA	TRBJ2-7	TGTGCCAGCAGCTTGGCAGGGGGTGGGTACGAGCAGTACTTC	CASSLAGGGYEQYF
NA	TRBV2	NA	TRBJ2-7	TGTGCCAGCACCCTCTGGGGTGGCGAGCAGTACTTC	CASTLWGGEQYF
NA	TRBV5-8	NA	TRBJ1-4	TGTGCCAGCAGCTTGAGCTTCAGTGCTAATGAAAAACTGTTTTTT	CASSLSFSANEKLFF
NA	TRBV28	NA	TRBJ2-7	TGTGCCAGCATTGGTGGGAGAAATTCCTACGAGCAGTACTTC	CASIGGRNSYEQYF
TRBD2	TRBV7-9	once	TRBJ2-1	TGTGCCAGCAGCTTAACTAGCGGGACGAATGAGCAGTTCTTC	CASSLTSGTNEQFF
NA	TRBV28	NA	TRBJ1-5	TGTGCCAGCAGAGACGGCGTGGGTGGGGTCTATAGCAATCAGCCCCAGCATTTT	CASRDGVGGVYSNQPQHF
TRBD1	TRBV7-2	NA	TRBJ1-4	TGTGCCAGCAGCCCTACAGGGGCGACGGAAAAACTGTTTTTT	CASSPTGATEKLFF
TRBD1	TRBV30	NA	TRBJ1-2	TGTGCCTGGAGGACACCATGGACAGGGGCTGGTGGCTACACCTTC	CAWRTPWTGAGGYTF
TRBD1	TRBV6-6	NA	TRBJ1-1	TGTGCCAGCAGACCTCCGGCCGACAGGGTGAACACTGAAGCTTTCTTT	CASRPPADRVNTEAFF
NA	TRBV6-5	NA	TRBJ1-5	TGTGCCAGCAGTCCCCGTTCGGGTCCAGGTCAGCCCCAGCATTTT	CASSPRSGPGQPQHF
TRBD2	TRBV5-6	once	TRBJ2-6	TGTGCCAGCAGGTTATGGCGTCCCCTAGCGGTCTCTGGGGCCAACGTCCTGACTTTC	CASRLWRPLAVSGANVLTF
NA	TRBV6-6	NA	TRBJ2-4	TGTGCCAGTTCAGGGGGGAGTGCCAAAAACATTCAGTACTTC	CASSGGSAKNIQYF